The entry that follows covers one T cell receptor beta chain sequence. The specificity of this receptor is unknown. No base qualities exist here, and no much larger clone lies one base off it. The junction carries 14 bases between V and J, which are trimmed by 8 bases and 4 bases respectively. CDR1 and CDR2 were assigned from the germline V gene (reference sequence) as LNHDA and SQIVND. Its CDR3 holds 13 amino acids, cysteine through phenylalanine. CDR3 DNA only is kept here, 39 bases in frame from base 1. These data are taken from a study of blood T cell repertoires in COVID-19 (dated by TCRdb to about 2020). Looking at the study overall: Samples covering the acute and convalescent phases of COVID-19 were provided by collaborators in the United States, Italy and Spain. The prospective study material was composed of cDNA or gDNA derived from T cells, B-cell-depleted T cells, or PBMCs. Deeply sampled blood TCRbeta repertoires from subjects exposed to, actively infected with, or recovered from COVID-19 were included in the dataset. The repertoires were made available in a free public database intended to serve as a resource for research on the immune response to SARS-CoV-2. Samples came from the ongoing ImmuneRACE study (first 160 participants) plus 1,254 subjects from 6 global collaborators. Nearly every sample came with metadata listing a de-identified subject ID, COVID-19 status, age in years and sex. Where HLA class I and class II types were available, the types were taken from metadata supplied by the sample provider, not from assay-based typing. What the authors observed across the whole study: The quantity of clinical and demographic metadata differed by source and by participant and was supplied without curation.

Whole blood was collected in K2EDTA tubes by collaborating institutions according to the institutions' own protocols. For TCRbeta analysis, collaborator samples were shipped as frozen whole blood, as isolated PBMCs, or as DNA extracted from either sample type. The immunoSEQ Assay, a bias-controlled multiplex PCR, was used to amplify TCRbeta CDR3 regions from genomic DNA. On the authors' methods: The number of nucleated cells in each sample was estimated from the amplification of reference gene primers within the assay. To quantify the absolute abundance of each unique TCRbeta CDR3 rearrangement, sequence reads were collapsed and filtered. For each sample, productive Simpson clonality was calculated as the square root of Simpson's diversity index over productive rearrangements. The table comes from immuneACCESS by way of TCRdb, which keeps in-frame sequences with V and J called. Part of the clones is missing from these tables; in studies checked, under half for an unresolved V gene and the rest for unknown reasons. The V and J calls and clone size are taken from that table; D and trimming were inferred from the DNA. The sample has tens of thousands of clones on record, 75% to 90% of them singletons. The top ten constitute under 30% of the sample.

Sequenced: peripheral blood. In this chain, TRBV19 is recombined with TRBJ1-1; a tentative D call is TRBD1 (5 bases match). This TCR came from a human donor in a cohort sampled during active COVID-19. At the DNA level, the sequence is TGTGCCAGTCGTAGGGGCCCCAGCACTGAAGCTTTCTTT. Protein translation: CASRRGPSTEAFF.